Listed here is a single T cell receptor beta chain. Sequenced by immunoSEQ multiplex PCR; TCRdb stores in-frame clones only, minus some. Seen here are 110,000 to 150,000 clones, 70% to 90% observed once, and the top ten hold roughly 1.4%. These data originate in a study of cytomegalovirus exposure and HLA in healthy donors. As for the study in general: A later analysis reported the same platform for the 120 validation repertoires and the roughly 700 first-cohort repertoires.

The sample was PBMCs. The source is a woman aged 25 to 39 in good health and CMV-seronegative.

The CDR3 sequence is CASSLGGTGATEAFF. CDR3 bases: TGCGCCAGCAGCTTGGGCGGGACAGGGGCCACTGAAGCTTTCTTT. This chain joins TRBV5-1 and TRBJ1-1, with 10 bases fitting TRBD1. Germline CDR1 SGHRS, CDR2 YFSETQ. V lost 0 bases and J lost 4; bases outside the gene matches: 3. The CDR3 is made up of 15 amino acids.